The T cell receptor (beta chain) under discussion was sequenced for a study of cytomegalovirus exposure and HLA in healthy donors. The germline V and J ends were trimmed by 3 bases and 3 bases, with 14 bases remaining between them. Germline CDR1 is MNHEY and CDR2 is SMNVEV (reference sequence). The CDR3 runs 16 residues. As to this clone: Its antigen is not known.

The PCR employed 60 Vbeta primers together with 13 Jbeta primers. Profiling relied on immunoSEQ multiplex PCR, and the TCRdb table lists in-frame clones only, not all of them. The sample yields about 130,000 clones, 81% seen once. Study-wide results and limits: Researchers reportedly found TCR beta sequences accurately predicted most subjects' HLA-A and HLA-B alleles. It was about 180 TCR beta chains that were listed as cytomegalovirus-associated.

The TCR originated in a woman aged 40 to 50 in good health and CMV-seropositive. The chain recombines TRBV27 with TRBJ1-4, with a possible D match to TRBD1 (6 bases). The sample taken for sequencing was PBMCs. CDR3 DNA sequence: TGTGCCAGCAGTTTTGGACTAGGGGGGTCTAATGAAAAACTGTTTTTT. This sequence encodes CASSFGLGGSNEKLFF.